This T cell receptor (beta chain) was found in a study of blood T cell repertoires in COVID-19. Study-wide context: Samples taken during acute and convalescent COVID-19 were collected in the United States, Italy and Spain. The analysed material was cDNA or gDNA that came from T cells, B-cell-depleted T cells, or PBMCs.

Methods used by the authors: Using reference gene primer amplification, nucleated cell counts were estimated. Generated by immunoSEQ multiplex PCR, the TCRdb table keeps only in-frame clones and is missing some. The V and J calls and the clone size are those of that table, but D and trimming were determined from the DNA. This repertoire shows 40,000 or so clones, approximately 85% found once; its top ten account for roughly 13%. J gave up 2 bases and V 5 bases, and 7 bases lay outside the gene matches. Germline CDR1 is SGHRS and CDR2 is YFSETQ. The CDR3 is 14 amino acids. The genes are TRBV5-1 and TRBJ2-7; 7 positions agree with TRBD2. Source material: peripheral blood. This receptor was identified in a human donor in a cohort sampled during active COVID-19. CDR3 nucleotides: TGCGCCAGCAGTCCGGGGAGGGTAACCTACGAGCAGTACTTC. Translating it yields CASSPGRVTYEQYF.